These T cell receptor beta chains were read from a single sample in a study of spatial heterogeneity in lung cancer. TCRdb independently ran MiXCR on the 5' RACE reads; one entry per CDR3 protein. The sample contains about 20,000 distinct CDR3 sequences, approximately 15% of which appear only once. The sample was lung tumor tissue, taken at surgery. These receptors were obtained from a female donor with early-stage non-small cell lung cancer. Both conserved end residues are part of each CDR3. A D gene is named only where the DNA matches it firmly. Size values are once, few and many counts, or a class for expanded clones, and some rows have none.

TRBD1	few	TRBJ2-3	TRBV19	CASSRGTDGTDTQYF	TGTGCCAGTAGTAGGGGGACAGATGGGACAGATACGCAGTATTTT
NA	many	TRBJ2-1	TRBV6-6	CASSYSRTVEQFF	TGTGCCAGCAGTTACTCTAGGACGGTTGAGCAGTTCTTC
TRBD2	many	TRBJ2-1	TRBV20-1	CSARDPTSGRRFFDNEQFF	TGCAGTGCTAGAGATCCGACTAGCGGGAGGAGGTTTTTCGACAATGAGCAGTTCTTC
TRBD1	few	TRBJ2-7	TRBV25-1	CASSAGAGTGSYEQYF	TGTGCCAGCAGTGCCGGAGCCGGGACAGGGTCCTACGAGCAGTACTTC
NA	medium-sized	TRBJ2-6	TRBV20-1	CSAYRQDYYSGANVLTF	TGCAGTGCTTATAGACAGGATTACTACTCTGGGGCCAACGTCCTGACTTTC
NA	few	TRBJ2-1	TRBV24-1	CATSDPGTAGGDEQFF	TGTGCCACCAGTGATCCCGGGACAGCCGGCGGGGATGAGCAGTTCTTC
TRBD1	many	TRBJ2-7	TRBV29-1	CSGGAGTGTEQYF	TGCAGCGGGGGCGCCGGGACAGGGACCGAGCAGTACTTC
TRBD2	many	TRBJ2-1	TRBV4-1	CASSRQTSGRTLSYNEQFF	TGCGCCAGCAGCCGGCAGACTAGCGGGAGGACCCTCTCCTACAATGAGCAGTTCTTC
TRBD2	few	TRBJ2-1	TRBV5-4	CASSTGLAGAYNEQFF	TGTGCCAGCAGCACCGGACTAGCGGGAGCCTACAATGAGCAGTTCTTC
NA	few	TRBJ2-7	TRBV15	CATSATGGGHEQYF	TGTGCCACCAGCGCCACAGGAGGGGGCCACGAGCAGTACTTC
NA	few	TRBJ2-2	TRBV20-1	CSATRRGGLWTGELFF	TGCAGTGCCACTAGAAGAGGGGGATTATGGACCGGGGAGCTGTTTTTT
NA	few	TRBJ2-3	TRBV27	CASSLQRHTDTQYF	TGTGCCAGCAGTTTGCAGCGCCACACAGATACGCAGTATTTT
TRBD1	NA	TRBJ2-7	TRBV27	CASSLMSLRGQGEYEQYF	TGTGCCAGCAGTTTAATGTCTCTGAGGGGACAGGGGGAGTACGAGCAGTACTTC
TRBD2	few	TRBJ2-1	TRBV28	CASSFGTSGNYNEQFF	TGTGCCAGCAGTTTCGGGACTAGCGGGAACTACAATGAGCAGTTCTTC
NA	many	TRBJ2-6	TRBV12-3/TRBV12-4	CASSSRGTGANVLTF	TGTGCCAGCTCCTCGCGAGGCACCGGGGCCAACGTCCTGACTTTC
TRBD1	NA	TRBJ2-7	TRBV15	CATSRASGGSYEQYF	TGTGCCACCAGCAGGGCATCAGGGGGCTCCTACGAGCAGTACTTC
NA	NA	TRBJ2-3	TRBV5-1	CASSWDSGTQYF	TGCGCCAGCAGCTGGGACTCAGGGACGCAGTATTTT
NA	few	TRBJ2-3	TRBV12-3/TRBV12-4	CASKGRRDTDTQYF	TGTGCCAGCAAGGGCAGACGGGACACAGATACGCAGTATTTT
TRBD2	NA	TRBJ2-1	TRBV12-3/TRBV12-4	CASRPLAGVAEQFF	TGTGCCAGCCGACCTCTAGCGGGAGTGGCTGAGCAGTTCTTC
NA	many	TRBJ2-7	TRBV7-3	CASSLGPNPSYEQYF	TGTGCCAGCAGCTTAGGGCCTAACCCCTCCTACGAGCAGTACTTC
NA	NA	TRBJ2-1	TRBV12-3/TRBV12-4	CASSLGWGPNNEQFF	TGTGCCAGCAGTTTGGGGTGGGGCCCGAACAATGAGCAGTTCTTC
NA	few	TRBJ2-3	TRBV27	CASTGRHTDTQYF	TGTGCCAGCACAGGGCGGCACACAGATACGCAGTATTTT
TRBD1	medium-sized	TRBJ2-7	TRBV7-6	CASSLVGGATYEQYF	TGTGCCAGCAGCTTAGTAGGGGGCGCGACTTACGAGCAGTACTTC
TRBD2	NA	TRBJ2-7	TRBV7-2	CASSPGLAEATQYF	TGTGCCAGCAGCCCCGGACTAGCGGAGGCGACGCAGTACTTC
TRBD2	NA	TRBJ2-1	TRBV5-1	CASRQASGSRNEQFF	TGCGCCAGCAGACAAGCTAGCGGGAGTCGCAATGAGCAGTTCTTC
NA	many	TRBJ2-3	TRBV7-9	CASSTTDTQYF	TGTGCCAGCAGCACCACAGATACGCAGTATTTT
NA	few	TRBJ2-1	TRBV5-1	CASTHMRGYEQFF	TGCGCCAGCACCCATATGCGGGGATATGAGCAGTTCTTC
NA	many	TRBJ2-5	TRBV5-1	CASSLGSLQETQYF	TGCGCCAGCAGCTTGGGGAGCCTCCAAGAGACCCAGTACTTC
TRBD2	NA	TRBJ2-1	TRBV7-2	CASIPQSAGGGEQFF	TGTGCCAGCATCCCCCAGTCAGCGGGAGGTGGTGAGCAGTTCTTC
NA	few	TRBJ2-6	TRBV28	CASVPLMRSGANVLTF	TGTGCCAGCGTTCCCTTGATGCGCTCCGGGGCCAACGTCCTGACTTTC
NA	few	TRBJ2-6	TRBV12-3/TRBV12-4	CASSLGSGANVLTF	TGTGCCAGCAGTTTGGGCAGCGGGGCCAACGTCCTGACTTTC